These 9 T cell receptor beta chains share one sample of origin, sequenced in a study of cytomegalovirus exposure and HLA in healthy donors. PCR involved 60 Vbeta and 13 Jbeta primers. TCRdb's table, derived via immunoSEQ multiplex PCR, lists solely in-frame clones and lacks some. In the table there are approximately 76,000 clones, roughly 73% of which are singletons. The material sequenced was PBMCs. These receptors were taken from a woman in her thirties or forties in good health and CMV-seropositive.

In its sample, this clone was seen once. The chain uses TRBV4-2 and TRBJ2-3; D unresolved. This CDR3 contains 12 residues. V lost 3 bases to trimming and J lost 5 bases, with 6 bases between them. CDR1 and CDR2 (germline): LGHNA, YNFKEQ. The DNA of the CDR3 is TGTGCCAGCAGCCATCAGTTAGATACGCAGTATTTT. As protein: CASSHQLDTQYF.

J is TRBJ2-3 and V is TRBV28; TRBD1 aligns across 7 bases. CDR1 is MDHEN, CDR2 SYDVKM, per germline. Trimming cost V 3 bases and J 0 bases; bases outside gene matches: 9. The CDR3 extends over 17 amino acids. The CDR3 reads CASSLLTGISSTDTQYF. The CDR3 DNA is TGTGCCAGCAGTTTGCTGACAGGGATTTCTAGCACAGATACGCAGTATTTT.

The chain carries TRBV28 and TRBJ2-1, with 12 bases aligning to TRBD2. The CDR3 sequence is 16 residues long. J lost 7 bases, V lost 5 bases, and 9 bases had no gene match. Germline assignment: CDR1 MDHEN and CDR2 SYDVKM. The CDR3 loop reads CASSTRWTSGMNEQFF. CDR3 in DNA: TGTGCCAGCAGTACCAGGTGGACTAGCGGGATGAATGAGCAGTTCTTC.

In its sample, this clone was seen a few times. The genes are TRBV25-1 and TRBJ1-4; D perhaps matches TRBD1 (6 bases). CDR3 length: 15 amino acids. V gave up 3 bases and J gave up 3 bases, with 11 bases separating them. Germline CDR1 MGHDK, CDR2 SYGVNS. CDR3 coding DNA: TGTGCCAGCAGTGATCAGACAGGACCTAATGAAAAACTGTTTTTT. Protein product: CASSDQTGPNEKLFF.

This chain connects TRBV6-6 to TRBJ2-3; no clear D. Germline V gene sequence: CDR1 MNHNY, CDR2 SVGAGI (reference sequence). V lost 0 bases to trimming and J lost 4 bases, with 14 bases between them. The CDR3 is 16 amino acids. CDR3 bases: TGTGCCAGCAGTTACTCGATTAGCCGAGCATCAGATACGCAGTATTTT. Amino acids: CASSYSISRASDTQYF.

This clone was seen more than once but under ten times. The chain joins TRBV10-3 to TRBJ2-2, with D perhaps TRBD2 (6 bases). Germline V CDR1 and CDR2: ENHRY, SYGVKD. The V and J ends lost 2 bases and 4 bases respectively, with 8 bases between them. The CDR3 runs 14 residues. The CDR3 here is CAISEGGFTGELFF. The CDR3 nucleotides read TGTGCCATCAGTGAGGGGGGGTTCACCGGGGAGCTGTTTTTT.

This chain connects TRBV5-1 to TRBJ1-5, with TRBD1 as a possible D gene (5 bases). The CDR3 totals 16 residues. Germline CDR1 is SGHRS and CDR2 is YFSETQ. Trimming removed 0 bases at V and 6 bases at J, with 16 bases between. This CDR3 is CASSLAPGGSGQPQHF. The CDR3 nucleotides read TGCGCCAGCAGCTTGGCCCCCGGGGGGTCGGGTCAGCCCCAGCATTTT.

The chain has TRBV5-1 and TRBJ1-1; D is unresolved. The CDR3 is made up of 15 amino acids. Germline CDR1 SGHRS, CDR2 YFSETQ. Trimming took 3 bases from V and 5 from J, leaving 17 bases between them. The CDR3 loop is CASSSGELSWTEAFF. In DNA, the CDR3 is TGCGCCAGCAGCTCCGGAGAGTTAAGTTGGACTGAAGCTTTCTTT.

The chain carries TRBV7-2 and TRBJ1-2; D remains ambiguous. V lost 3 bases to trimming and J lost 0 bases, with 8 bases between them. CDR3 length equals 14 residues. Germline V gene data show CDR1 as SGHTA and CDR2 as FQGNSA. The CDR3: CASSLDGANYGYTF. The DNA of the CDR3 is TGTGCCAGCAGCTTGGACGGGGCTAACTATGGCTACACCTTC.